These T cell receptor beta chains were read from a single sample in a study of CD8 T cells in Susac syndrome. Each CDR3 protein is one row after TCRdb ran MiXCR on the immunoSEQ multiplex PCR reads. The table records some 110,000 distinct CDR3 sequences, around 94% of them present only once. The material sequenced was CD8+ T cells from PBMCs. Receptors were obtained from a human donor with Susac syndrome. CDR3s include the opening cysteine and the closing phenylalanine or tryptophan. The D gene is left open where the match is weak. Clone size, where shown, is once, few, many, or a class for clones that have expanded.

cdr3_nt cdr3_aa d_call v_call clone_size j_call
TGTGCCACCCGGACAGGGTATGGCTACACCTTC CATRTGYGYTF TRBD1 TRBV6-5 - TRBJ1-2
TGCAGTGCTAGATCCCCGGACGGGCATTACCAGCCCCAGCATTTT CSARSPDGHYQPQHF - TRBV20-1 - TRBJ1-5
TGTGCCACCAGCAGAGACACTGACGGGGGGAGCTCCTACGAGCAGTACTTC CATSRDTDGGSSYEQYF TRBD2 TRBV15 once TRBJ2-7
TGTGCCAGCAGCGTAGCCTCAGAAGAAGCTTTCTTT CASSVASEEAFF - TRBV9 - TRBJ1-1
TGCAGCGCCCTCCTGGGCTATGGCTACACCTTC CSALLGYGYTF - TRBV29-1 - TRBJ1-2
TGTGCCACCAGCAGTGGAGGGCCAGGGACGAGTGAGCAGTACTTC CATSSGGPGTSEQYF - TRBV15 once TRBJ2-7
TGTGCCAGCAGTTCCGCCGGGTTGACCGGGGAGCTGTTTTTT CASSSAGLTGELFF - TRBV6-5 - TRBJ2-2
TGTGCCAGCAGCTTAGCCCTCGGGACAGGGGACACTGAAGCTTTCTTT CASSLALGTGDTEAFF TRBD1 TRBV13 - TRBJ1-1
TGTGCCATCGGTGGCAGGGTCAACACTGAAGCTTTCTTT CAIGGRVNTEAFF - TRBV15 - TRBJ1-1
TGCGCCAGCAGTGGGGGGACAGTCGAGCAGTACTTC CASSGGTVEQYF TRBD1 TRBV10-2 - TRBJ2-7
TGTGCCAGCCTTATCCTCAGGGGGCCGGACACTGAAGCTTTCTTT CASLILRGPDTEAFF TRBD1 TRBV7-9 - TRBJ1-1
TGCAGTGCTAGAAACACTAGCGGGGGGTGGGGAGAGACCCAGTACTTC CSARNTSGGWGETQYF TRBD2 TRBV20-1 - TRBJ2-5
TGCAGCGCCCGGGACGGTTATGGCTACACCTTC CSARDGYGYTF - TRBV29-1 - TRBJ1-2
TGTGCCAGCAGCCGCGGACGGAATTACGAGCAGTACTTC CASSRGRNYEQYF - TRBV9 - TRBJ2-7
TGCAGCGTTGATGGGCTAGCGGGATCTAAGCGGGAAGAGACCCAGTACTTC CSVDGLAGSKREETQYF TRBD2 TRBV29-1 - TRBJ2-5
TGTGCCTGGGGACAGGGAATGAACACTGAAGCTTTCTTT CAWGQGMNTEAFF TRBD1 TRBV30 - TRBJ1-1
TGTGCCAGCATGACGGACGGCTATAATTCACCCCTCCACTTT CASMTDGYNSPLHF - TRBV5-4 - TRBJ1-6
TGTGCCAGCAGCGTATCATTTGAGTCCAACACAGATACGCAGTATTTT CASSVSFESNTDTQYF - TRBV9 - TRBJ2-3
TGTGCCAGCAGGGGAGGGGAGCGGTATGGCTACACCTTC CASRGGERYGYTF - TRBV27 - TRBJ1-2
TGTGCCAGCAGTCCAGGGCGGGGGCAAGAGACCCAGTACTTC CASSPGRGQETQYF TRBD2 TRBV12-3/TRBV12-4 few TRBJ2-5
TGTGCCAGCAGCGTAGGGCCCCACGACATCAACAATCAGCCCCAGCATTTT CASSVGPHDINNQPQHF - TRBV9 - TRBJ1-5
TGTGCCAGCAGTTTTAGCGGGAGCAGCACAGATACGCAGTATTTT CASSFSGSSTDTQYF TRBD2 TRBV12-3/TRBV12-4 - TRBJ2-3
TGCAGCGCCTACGGGGACACTAGCTCCTACGAGCAGTACTTC CSAYGDTSSYEQYF - TRBV29-1 - TRBJ2-7
TGTGCCAGCAGTTACTCCCCTGGGAGCAATCAGCCCCAGCATTTT CASSYSPGSNQPQHF - TRBV6-5 - TRBJ1-5
TGTGCCAGCAGCCCCAATAATCAGCCCCAGCATTTT CASSPNNQPQHF - TRBV27 once TRBJ1-5
TGTGCCAGCAGTTTTGAAGGGCTCGGGGCCAACGTCCTGACTTTC CASSFEGLGANVLTF - TRBV6-2/TRBV6-3 - TRBJ2-6
TGTGCCAGCAGCAAAGTTCCGGACAGGTGTTACGAGCAGTACTTC CASSKVPDRCYEQYF - TRBV21-1 - TRBJ2-7
TGTGCCAGCAGCTACCCGTTGGCTAGCGGGGGAACAGATACGCAGTATTTT CASSYPLASGGTDTQYF TRBD2 TRBV7-9 once TRBJ2-3
TGTGCCTGGACCCCAGGATACGAGCAGTACTTC CAWTPGYEQYF - TRBV30 - TRBJ2-7
TGCAGCGTTGAAGACCCTTCCGGGGGGGGGTACAATGAGCAGTTCTTC CSVEDPSGGGYNEQFF TRBD2 TRBV29-1 - TRBJ2-1
TGTGCCAGCAGTTTATCGGAGGGACGCGAGCAGTTCTTC CASSLSEGREQFF - TRBV12-3/TRBV12-4 - TRBJ2-1
TGTGCCAGCAGGCCACAGGTTTCGGAAAAACTGTTTTTT CASRPQVSEKLFF - TRBV6-6 - TRBJ1-4
TGCAGCGTGTGGGGCGGTAGCTCCTACGAGCAGTACTTC CSVWGGSSYEQYF - TRBV29-1 - TRBJ2-7